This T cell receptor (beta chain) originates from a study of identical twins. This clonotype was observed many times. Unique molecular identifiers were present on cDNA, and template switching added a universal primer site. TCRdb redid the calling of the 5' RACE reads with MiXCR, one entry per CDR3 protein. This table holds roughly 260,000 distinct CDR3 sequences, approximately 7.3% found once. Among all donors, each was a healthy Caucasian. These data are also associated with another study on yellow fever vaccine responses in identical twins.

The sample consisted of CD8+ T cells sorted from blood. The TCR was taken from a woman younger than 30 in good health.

The CDR3 region has the DNA TGTGCCACCCAGGGGGAGTTCTTCAATGAGCAGTTCTTC. Its protein product is CATQGEFFNEQFF. The chain uses TRBV24-1 and TRBJ2-1, with 7 bases aligning to TRBD1. Germline CDR1 KGHDR, CDR2 SFDVKD. The J segment lost 6 bases and the V segment lost 9 bases, leaving 7 bases of the junction unmatched. This CDR3 is 13 amino acids long.